This section outlines one T cell receptor beta chain sequence together with its context. This entry belongs to a study of shared clonotypes between healthy human individuals. Using immunoSEQ multiplex PCR, the repertoire was profiled, and TCRdb retains in-frame clones only, with some absent. Found here are roughly 700,000 clones, about 90% of them singletons; the top ten hold 30% to 35%. This CDR3 is built from 13 residues. With 1 base removed from V and 8 bases from J, the gap between germline ends came to 11 bases. The germline V gene has CDR1 SGHAT and CDR2 FQNNGV. The source is a man younger than 35 in good health. Some clones in this sample may be carry-over from other donors' samples. The chain uses TRBV11-2 and TRBJ1-2, with unresolved D. The sample consisted of memory CD8+ T cells from PBMCs. The subset here: CD45RO+ cells pooled with CCR7-negative TemRA cells. CDR3 in DNA: TGTGCCAGCAGCTTAGGTTGGGGTAACGGCTACACCTTC. It is translated as CASSLGWGNGYTF.